This T cell receptor (beta chain) was sequenced in a study of regulatory T cells in long-lasting Graves disease. Findings and caveats of the study: Persistent disease preferred TRBV28, TRBJ1-2 and TRBJ2-5; new disease, TRBV20-1 and TRBJ2-1. Exclusively peripheral blood, rather than thyroid tissue, was studied.

This CDR3 has 13 amino acids. CDR1 and CDR2 (germline): SGHKS, YYEKEE (reference sequence). Concerning this clonotype itself: Antigen: not known. A much larger clone sits a single nucleotide away, making a read error possible.

This sample's time point: newly diagnosed GD, antithyroid drugs for less than 3 months. From PBMCs, RNA was extracted and then used to make the TCR library. The TCR beta library used iRepertoire HTBI primers with Arm-PCR amplification of CDR3. TCRdb used MiXCR to reprocess the multiplex PCR reads, holding one entry per CDR3 protein. The sample carries 450,000 to 650,000 distinct CDR3 sequences, about 16% recorded once. The sample also formed part of further work on T cells in Graves' hyperthyroidism and ophthalmopathy. That source adds: A set of HTBI primers served as the primers for a first-round RT-PCR of the TCR CDR3. Model output signaled ophthalmopathy a median approximately 6.2 months ahead of onset.

The sample was peripheral blood mononuclear cells (PBMCs), taken at new diagnosis, from a patient treated with antithyroid drugs. This chain links TRBV5-5 with TRBJ1-5; unclear D gene. The TCR comes from a woman aged 35-65 years with Graves disease. The CDR3 loop reads CASSLFSNQSQHF. CDR3 bases: TGTGCCAGCAGCTTATTTAGCAATCAGTCCCAGCATTTT.